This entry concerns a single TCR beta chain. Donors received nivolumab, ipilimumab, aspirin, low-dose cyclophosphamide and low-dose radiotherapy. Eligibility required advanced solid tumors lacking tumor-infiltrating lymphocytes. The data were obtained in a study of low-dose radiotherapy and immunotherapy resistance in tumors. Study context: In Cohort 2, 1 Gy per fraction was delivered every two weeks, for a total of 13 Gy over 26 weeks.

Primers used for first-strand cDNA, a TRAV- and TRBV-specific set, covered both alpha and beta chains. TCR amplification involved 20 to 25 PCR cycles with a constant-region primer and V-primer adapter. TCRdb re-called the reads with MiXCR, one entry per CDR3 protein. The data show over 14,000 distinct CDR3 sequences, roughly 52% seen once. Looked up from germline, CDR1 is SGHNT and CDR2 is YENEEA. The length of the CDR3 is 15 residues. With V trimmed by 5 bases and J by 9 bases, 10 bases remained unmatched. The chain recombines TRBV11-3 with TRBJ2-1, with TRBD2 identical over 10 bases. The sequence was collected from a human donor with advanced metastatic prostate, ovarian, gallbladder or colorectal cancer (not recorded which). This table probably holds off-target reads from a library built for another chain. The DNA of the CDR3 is TGTGCCAGCAGCCTTAGCGGGGGGACTCAAGGTGAGCAGTTCTTC. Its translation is CASSLSGGTQGEQFF.